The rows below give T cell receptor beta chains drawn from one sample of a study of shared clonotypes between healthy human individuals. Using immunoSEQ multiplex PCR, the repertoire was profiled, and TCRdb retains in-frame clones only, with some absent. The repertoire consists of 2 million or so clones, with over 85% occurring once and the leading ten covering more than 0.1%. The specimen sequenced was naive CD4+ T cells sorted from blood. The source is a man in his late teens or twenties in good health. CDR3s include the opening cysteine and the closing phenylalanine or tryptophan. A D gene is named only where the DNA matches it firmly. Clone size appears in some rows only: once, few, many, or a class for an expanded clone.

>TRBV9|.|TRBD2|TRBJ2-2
CASSAQLAGTGELFF
TGTGCCAGCAGCGCCCAACTAGCGGGGACCGGGGAGCTGTTTTTT
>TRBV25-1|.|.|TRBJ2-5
CASSAGQNQETQYF
TGTGCCAGCAGTGCCGGACAGAACCAAGAGACCCAGTACTTC
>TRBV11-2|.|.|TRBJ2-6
CASSSGLSGANVLTF
TGTGCCAGCAGCTCCGGACTCTCTGGGGCCAACGTCCTGACTTTC
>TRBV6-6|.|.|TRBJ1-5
CASSYSMIGEQPQHF
TGTGCCAGCAGTTACTCGATGATAGGGGAACAGCCCCAGCATTTT
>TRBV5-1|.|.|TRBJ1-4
CASSFMADSNEKLFF
TGCGCCAGCAGCTTTATGGCAGATTCGAATGAAAAACTGTTTTTT
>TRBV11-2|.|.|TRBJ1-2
CASSSRTRRDYGYTF
TGTGCCAGCAGCTCCAGGACACGGCGGGACTATGGCTACACCTTC
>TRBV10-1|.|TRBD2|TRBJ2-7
CAWGLAGGLASMEQYF
TGCGCCTGGGGACTAGCGGGAGGGCTTGCGTCGATGGAGCAGTACTTC
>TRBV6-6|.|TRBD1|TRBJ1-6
CASSLLQGGNSPLHF
TGTGCCAGCAGCCTGCTACAGGGGGGTAATTCACCCCTCCACTTT
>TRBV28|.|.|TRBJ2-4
CASSFGRNIQYF
TGTGCCAGCAGTTTCGGCAGAAACATTCAGTACTTC
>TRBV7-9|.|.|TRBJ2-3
CASSLAGAETQYF
TGTGCCAGCAGCTTAGCTGGGGCGGAAACGCAGTATTTT
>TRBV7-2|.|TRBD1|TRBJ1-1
CASSFYRGELDAFF
TGTGCCAGCAGCTTTTACAGGGGGGAATTGGATGCTTTCTTT
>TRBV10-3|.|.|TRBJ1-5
CAISGREGNQPQHF
TGTGCCATCAGTGGCAGGGAAGGCAATCAGCCCCAGCATTTT
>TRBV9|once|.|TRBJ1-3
CASSPPGTGNTIYF
TGTGCCAGCAGCCCCCCGGGGACCGGAAACACCATATATTTT
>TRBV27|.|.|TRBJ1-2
CASGTAGGRRNYGYTF
TGTGCCAGCGGAACTGCGGGGGGCAGGCGTAACTATGGCTACACCTTC
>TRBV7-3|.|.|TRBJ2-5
CASIGETQYF
TGTGCCAGCATAGGAGAGACCCAGTACTTC
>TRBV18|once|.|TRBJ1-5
CASSPERKNQPQHF
TGTGCCAGCTCACCGGAGAGGAAAAATCAGCCCCAGCATTTT
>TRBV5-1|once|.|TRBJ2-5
CASSLGGEAVLETQYF
TGCGCCAGCAGCCTGGGGGGAGAGGCGGTCCTCGAGACCCAGTACTTC
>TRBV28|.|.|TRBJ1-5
CASSYSGPPGNQPQHF
TGTGCCAGCAGTTATTCCGGGCCCCCCGGCAATCAGCCCCAGCATTTT
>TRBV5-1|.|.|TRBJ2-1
CASSLSGSYNEQFF
TGCGCCAGCAGCTTAAGCGGCTCCTACAATGAGCAGTTCTTC
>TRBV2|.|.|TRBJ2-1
CASSEGIYSYNEQFF
TGTGCCAGCAGTGAGGGGATCTACTCCTACAATGAGCAGTTCTTC
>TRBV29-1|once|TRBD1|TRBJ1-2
CSSRGQGGGYTF
TGCAGCTCGAGGGGACAGGGCGGAGGCTACACCTTC
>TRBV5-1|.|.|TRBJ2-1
CASSLYQTRTIHEQFF
TGCGCCAGCAGCTTGTATCAGACTAGGACAATCCATGAGCAGTTCTTC
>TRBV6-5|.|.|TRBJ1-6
CASSSLPGHHNSPLHF
TGTGCCAGCAGTTCGTTACCGGGACACCATAATTCACCCCTCCACTTT
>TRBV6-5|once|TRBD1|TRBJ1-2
CASSQTGGYGYTF
TGTGCCAGCAGCCAAACAGGGGGATATGGCTACACCTTC
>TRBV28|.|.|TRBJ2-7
CASSLATYEQYF
TGTGCCAGCAGCCTAGCCACCTACGAGCAGTACTTC
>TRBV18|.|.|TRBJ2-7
CASSPRAEADYEQYF
TGTGCCAGCTCACCACGGGCAGAAGCAGACTACGAGCAGTACTTC
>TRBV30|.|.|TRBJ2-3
CAGSLTGDTQYF
TGTGCCGGGTCCTTAACGGGAGATACGCAGTATTTT
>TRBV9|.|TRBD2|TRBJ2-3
CASSLGTSGRASTDTQYF
TGTGCCAGCAGCCTCGGGACTAGCGGGAGGGCTAGCACAGATACGCAGTATTTT
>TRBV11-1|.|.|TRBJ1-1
CASSHWGVNTEAFF
TGTGCCAGCAGTCATTGGGGGGTAAACACTGAAGCTTTCTTT
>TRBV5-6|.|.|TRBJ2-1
CASSLGVPAGPSYNEQFF
TGTGCCAGCAGCTTGGGAGTACCCGCGGGACCCTCCTACAATGAGCAGTTCTTC
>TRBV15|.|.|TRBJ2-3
CATSRDRPDTQYF
TGTGCCACCAGCAGAGATCGGCCAGATACGCAGTATTTT
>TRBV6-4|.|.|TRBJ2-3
CASSRTGSSTDTQYF
TGTGCCAGCAGTCGAACAGGGTCGAGCACAGATACGCAGTATTTT
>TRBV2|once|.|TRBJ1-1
CASSAGWGKTEAFF
TGTGCCAGCAGTGCCGGTTGGGGAAAAACTGAAGCTTTCTTT